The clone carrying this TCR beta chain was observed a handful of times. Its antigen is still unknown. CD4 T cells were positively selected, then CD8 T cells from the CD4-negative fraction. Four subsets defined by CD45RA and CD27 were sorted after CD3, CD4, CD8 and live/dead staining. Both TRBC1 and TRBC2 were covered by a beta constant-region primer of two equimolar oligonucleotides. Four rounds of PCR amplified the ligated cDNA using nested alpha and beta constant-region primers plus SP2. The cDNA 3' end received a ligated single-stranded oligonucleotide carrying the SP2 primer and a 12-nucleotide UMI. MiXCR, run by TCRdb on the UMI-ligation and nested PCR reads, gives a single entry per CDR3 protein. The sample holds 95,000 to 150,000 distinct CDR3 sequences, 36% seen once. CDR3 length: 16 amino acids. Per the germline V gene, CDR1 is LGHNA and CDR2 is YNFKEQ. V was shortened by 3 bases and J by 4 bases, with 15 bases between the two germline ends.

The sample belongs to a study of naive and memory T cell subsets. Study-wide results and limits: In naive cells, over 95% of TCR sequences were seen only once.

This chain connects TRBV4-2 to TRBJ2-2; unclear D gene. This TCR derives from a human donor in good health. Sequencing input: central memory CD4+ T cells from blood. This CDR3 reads CASSQRQVSGTGELFF. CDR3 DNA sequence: TGTGCCAGCAGCCAGAGGCAGGTCAGTGGCACCGGGGAGCTGTTTTTT.